This record concerns one TCR beta chain sequence. Its antigen has not been determined. Base qualities are not recorded, but no much larger clone differs from it by a single base. Whole blood was collected in K2EDTA tubes by collaborating institutions according to the institutions' own protocols. For TCRbeta analysis, collaborators shipped samples as frozen whole blood, isolated PBMCs, or DNA extracted from either of those sample types. The immunoSEQ Assay, a bias-controlled multiplex PCR, was used to amplify TCRbeta CDR3 regions from genomic DNA. On the study's bioinformatics: The number of nucleated cells in each sample was estimated from the amplification of reference gene primers within the assay. To quantify the absolute abundance of each unique TCRbeta CDR3 rearrangement, sequence reads were collapsed and filtered. For each sample, productive Simpson clonality was calculated by taking the square root of Simpson's diversity index across productive rearrangements. TCRdb took this table from immuneACCESS and kept in-frame rearrangements with V and J called. Such tables lack part of the clones; where checked against another copy, unresolved V genes explain under half of the gap, and the rest is unexplained. Clonal size and the V and J genes are those of that table, whereas D and trimming came from the DNA. The sample has 25,000 to 30,000 clones on record, around 88% of them singletons. Together, the top ten hold about 16% of the sample.

This entry is derived from a study of blood T cell repertoires in COVID-19 (dated by TCRdb to about 2020). Describing the broader study: Samples from collaborators originated in the United States, Italy and Spain and spanned both the acute and convalescent phases of COVID-19. Where available, HLA class I and class II types were taken from metadata supplied by the sample provider and were not determined by assay-based typing. The prospective study material was composed of cDNA or gDNA derived from T cells, B-cell-depleted T cells, or PBMCs. The samples were drawn from two sources: the first 160 participants of the ongoing ImmuneRACE study, and 1,200 or so subjects contributed by 6 global collaborators. A freely available public database, intended as a resource for researchers studying the immune response to SARS-CoV-2, is where the repertoires were released. Nearly every sample came with metadata listing a de-identified subject ID, COVID-19 status, age in years and sex. Deeply sampled blood TCRbeta repertoires from subjects exposed to, actively infected with, or recovered from COVID-19 were included in the dataset. The paper's findings and limits, for the study overall: The amount of clinical and demographic metadata varied by source and participant and was provided uncurated.

The source of this sequence is a man between 65 and 79 years old with acute or convalescent COVID-19. Sequenced sample: peripheral blood.

The nucleotide sequence is given as TGCGCCAGCAGCCAAGAGGGCTCGACCGACGACAGGCAAGAGGATGAGCAGTTCTTC. Translated, this is CASSQEGSTDDRQEDEQFF. The rearranged chain carries TRBV4-1 and TRBJ2-1; a tentative D match to TRBD1 spans 6 bases. The CDR3, cysteine through phenylalanine, is 19 amino acids long. Here the CDR3 DNA is all that survives: 57 bases in frame from base 1. V and J are truncated by 0 bases and 8 bases respectively, leaving an intervening sequence of 26 bases. Based on the germline V gene, the CDR1 and CDR2 sequences are MGHRA and YSYEKL.